Described below is a single T cell receptor (beta chain) sequence and its context. As handled by the study authors: Researchers report that nucleated cell counts were estimated from reference gene primer amplification. Data came from immunoSEQ multiplex PCR; TCRdb stores just in-frame clones and leaves some out. That table furnishes V, J and clone size, whereas the DNA furnished D and trimming. The table has about 140,000 clones, over 70% seen once. The data were obtained in a study of blood T cell repertoires in COVID-19. Study in general: Italy, Spain and the United States were the sources of the convalescent and acute COVID-19 samples. Sources were T cells, B-cell-depleted T cells, or PBMCs; the material itself was cDNA or gDNA.

Unmatched junction bases numbered 10, after V lost 3 bases and J lost 3 bases. Germline-derived CDR1 and CDR2 are LNHDA and SQIVND (reference sequence). The CDR3 totals 18 residues. The J gene is TRBJ2-7, the V gene TRBV19; the match to TRBD2 covers 14 bases. Input material: peripheral blood. This TCR was sampled from a woman aged 55-69 years with acute or convalescent COVID-19. The CDR3 spells CASSIQQPGLAGVYEQYF. The CDR3 bases are TGTGCCAGTAGTATCCAGCAACCGGGACTAGCGGGAGTCTACGAGCAGTACTTC.